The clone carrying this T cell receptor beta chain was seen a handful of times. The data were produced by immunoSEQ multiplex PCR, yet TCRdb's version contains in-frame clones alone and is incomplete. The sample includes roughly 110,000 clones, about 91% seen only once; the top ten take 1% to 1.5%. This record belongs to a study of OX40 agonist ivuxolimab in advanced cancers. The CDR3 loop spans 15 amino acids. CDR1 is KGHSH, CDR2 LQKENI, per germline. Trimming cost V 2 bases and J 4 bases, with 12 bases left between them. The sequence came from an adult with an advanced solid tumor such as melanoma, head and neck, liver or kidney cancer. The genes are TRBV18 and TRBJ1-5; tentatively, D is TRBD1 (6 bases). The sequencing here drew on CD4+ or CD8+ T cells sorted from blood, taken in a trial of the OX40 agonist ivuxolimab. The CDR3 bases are TGTGCCAGCTCACCAGATGGAGGGGGGAATCAGCCCCAGCATTTT. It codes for CASSPDGGGNQPQHF.